This T cell receptor beta chain comes out of a study of CD8 T cells in Susac syndrome. General observations from the study: As acknowledged by the study, its TCR sequencing and HLA analysis included a relatively small number of individuals.

The study sequenced TCR beta in blood CD8+ and CD4+ T cells. Concerning this clonotype: The target antigen is unknown.

V was clipped by 10 bases and J by 0 bases; unmatched bases: 12. The CDR3 runs to 17 residues. The germline CDR1 and CDR2 sequences are ENHRY and SYGVKD. With random hexamers, reverse transcription was performed on about 0.45 to 1 ug of RNA. Amplification of TCR beta CDR3 used immunoSEQ multiplex PCR across 54 Vbeta and 13 Jbeta. TCRdb re-called the immunoSEQ multiplex PCR reads with MiXCR, one entry per CDR3 protein. The data contain 110,000 or so distinct CDR3 sequences, just under 95% of them singletons. This receptor was obtained from a human donor with multiple sclerosis. The chain employs TRBV10-3 and TRBJ2-6; TRBD2 aligns across 7 bases. The sequencing sample was made of CD4+ T cells from PBMCs. CDR3 nucleotides: TGTGCCAGTTCCTCGGGGGGACTCGTCTCTGGGGCCAACGTCCTGACTTTC. Its translation is CASSSGGLVSGANVLTF.